A selection of T cell receptor beta chains follows, all from one sample in a study of T cell repertoires in cytomegalovirus infection. TCRdb re-derived calls from the reads in MiXCR, one entry per CDR3 protein. In the table there are some 400,000 distinct CDR3 sequences, about a sixth of which are singletons. Sequenced sample: PBMCs. The receptors were gathered from a human donor in good health (CMV status not recorded). Some clones in this sample may be carry-over from other donors' samples. CDR3s include the opening cysteine and the closing phenylalanine or tryptophan. The order of the fields is V gene, clone size, J gene, D gene, CDR3 DNA, CDR3 protein. A D gene is named only where the DNA matches it firmly. The size of a clone is reported for some rows only, either as once, few or many, or as a class for expanded clones.

v_gene: TRBV27
abundance: few
j_gene: TRBJ1-5
d_gene: NA
CDR3nt: TGTGCCAGCAGTTTCGAAGGGGGTAGGAATCAGCCCCAGCATTTT
CDR3aa: CASSFEGGRNQPQHF

v_gene: TRBV20-1
abundance: few
j_gene: TRBJ2-2
d_gene: TRBD2
CDR3nt: TGCAGTGCCCAGCGGGAGGGCCCCACCGGGGAGCTGTTTTTT
CDR3aa: CSAQREGPTGELFF

v_gene: TRBV2
abundance: NA
j_gene: TRBJ2-7
d_gene: NA
CDR3nt: TGTGCCAGCAGGTCCAGAGGGGAGACCTACGAGCAGTACTTC
CDR3aa: CASRSRGETYEQYF

v_gene: TRBV19
abundance: NA
j_gene: TRBJ1-1
d_gene: TRBD1
CDR3nt: TGTGCCAGTAGCAAGCGGAGGACAGGGGTAGGCACTGAAGCTTTCTTT
CDR3aa: CASSKRRTGVGTEAFF

v_gene: TRBV7-2
abundance: many
j_gene: TRBJ2-1
d_gene: TRBD1
CDR3nt: TGTGCCAGCAGCCAGGGGGTAGGTCAATACAATGAGCAGTTCTTC
CDR3aa: CASSQGVGQYNEQFF

v_gene: TRBV4-3
abundance: once
j_gene: TRBJ1-1
d_gene: TRBD1
CDR3nt: TGCGCCAGCAGCCAGGGGGCAACAGGGGTTGTAACTGAAGCTTTCTTT
CDR3aa: CASSQGATGVVTEAFF

v_gene: TRBV20-1
abundance: NA
j_gene: TRBJ1-5
d_gene: NA
CDR3nt: TGCAGTGCTAGATACAGAGCTAGCAATCAGCCCCAGCATTTT
CDR3aa: CSARYRASNQPQHF

v_gene: TRBV7-9
abundance: many
j_gene: TRBJ2-2
d_gene: TRBD1
CDR3nt: TGTGCCAGCCTTCAGGGGGCGAGCACCGGGGAGCTGTTTTTT
CDR3aa: CASLQGASTGELFF

v_gene: TRBV9
abundance: NA
j_gene: TRBJ1-2
d_gene: NA
CDR3nt: TGTGCCAGCAGCCCCCGACCGTCACAAGACGGCTACACCTTC
CDR3aa: CASSPRPSQDGYTF

v_gene: TRBV7-8
abundance: NA
j_gene: TRBJ2-5
d_gene: NA
CDR3nt: TGTGCCAGCAGCTTAGGAGGGGTCGATGAGACCCAGTACTTC
CDR3aa: CASSLGGVDETQYF

v_gene: TRBV2
abundance: NA
j_gene: TRBJ2-7
d_gene: NA
CDR3nt: TGTGCCAGCAGTGAGGGGGGTAGAGGCTACGAGCAGTACTTC
CDR3aa: CASSEGGRGYEQYF